Below are 11 T cell receptor beta chains sequenced from a single sample in a study of T cells in Graves' hyperthyroidism and ophthalmopathy. RNA transcripts were the template for amplifying TCR beta CDR3 regions. Carried out on the TCR CDR3, a first-round RT-PCR used the HTBI primer set. Via MiXCR, TCRdb re-called the multiplex PCR reads, giving one row per CDR3 protein. The sample has a few hundred thousand distinct CDR3 sequences, 13% to 15% seen once. Sample: blood. These receptors were collected from a woman between 55 and 75 years old with Graves' ophthalmopathy.

There are many counts of this clonotype. V is TRBV28 and J is TRBJ2-7; TRBD1 is a possible D gene (6 bases). V dropped 7 bases and J dropped 6 bases, with 13 bases sitting between them. The CDR3 length is 12 residues. The germline CDR1 and CDR2 sequences are MDHEN and SYDVKM. CDR3 sequence: CASKQGPLEQYF. The CDR3 DNA follows: TGTGCCAGCAAACAGGGTCCCCTCGAGCAGTACTTC.

This clonotype was seen many times. The chain has TRBV11-2 and TRBJ2-7; 16 bases match TRBD2. CDR3 length equals 17 residues. Trimming removed 3 bases from V and 2 bases from J; junction bases left unmatched: 4. Germline V gene data show CDR1 as SGHAT and CDR2 as FQNNGV. CDR3 in DNA: TGTGCCAGCAGCTTCGCCGGGACTAGCGGGAGGGCCTACGAGCAGTACTTC. Translating it yields CASSFAGTSGRAYEQYF.

This clonotype was picked up a small number of times. The genes are TRBV19 and TRBJ2-1; a weak D match, TRBD1 (5 bases). Germline V gene lookup returns CDR1 LNHDA and CDR2 SQIVND (reference sequence). The CDR3 loop spans 11 amino acids. V was shortened by 3 bases and J by 9 bases, with 6 bases between the two germline ends. CDR3 bases: TGTGCCAGTAGTATGGGGCTTGAGCAGTTCTTC. This encodes CASSMGLEQFF.

This clonotype was seen at least ten times. The chain joins TRBV12-3 or TRBV12-4 to TRBJ2-3; 8 positions match TRBD1. The junction had 7 bases not matched to a gene; V was cut back by 5 bases and J by 6 bases. This CDR3 spans 14 amino acids. CDR3 DNA: TGTGCCAGCAGTGCGCGGACAGGGCTGGATACGCAGTATTTT. It translates to CASSARTGLDTQYF.

This clonotype was seen many times. The genes are TRBV30 and TRBJ2-1; tentatively, D is TRBD2 (6 bases). The CDR3 spans 14 residues. Germline V gene lookup returns CDR1 GTSNPN and CDR2 SVGIG (reference sequence). The V end was cut by 0 bases, the J end by 8 bases, with 14 bases between. The CDR3, as DNA: TGTGCCTGGAGTGTAGTGGCGGGACGGGATGAGCAGTTCTTC. The encoded protein is CAWSVVAGRDEQFF.

This clonotype was observed many times. The chain is built from TRBV2 and TRBJ2-3; D might be TRBD1 (6 bases). Trimming took 6 bases from V and 3 from J, leaving 16 bases between them. The CDR3 spans 15 residues. Germline assignment: CDR1 SNHLY and CDR2 FYNNEI. The CDR3 DNA is TGTGCCAGCAGGAGACAGGCGACTCAGACAGATACGCAGTATTTT. It specifies CASRRQATQTDTQYF.

The chain combines TRBV5-5 with TRBJ2-5, with 8 bases aligning to TRBD1. The trim removed 0 bases at V and 4 bases at J, leaving 5 bases unmatched. This CDR3 contains 15 residues. The germline V gene has CDR1 SGHKS and CDR2 YYEKEE (reference sequence). In DNA, the CDR3 is TGTGCCAGCAGCTTGGCAGGGGACAGGATAGAGACCCAGTACTTC. Residues: CASSLAGDRIETQYF.

This clonotype was picked up one time. A read error is possible here, since a much larger clone lies one base away. In nucleotides, the CDR3 is TGTGTCAGCTCACCACGGGCAGGGACAGATAATTCACCCCTCCACTTT. Its protein is CVSSPRAGTDNSPLHF. The gene calls are TRBV18 and TRBJ1-6; TRBD1 agrees at 7 bases. From germline, CDR1 is KGHSH and CDR2 LQKENI. This CDR3 has 16 amino acids.

The chain recombines TRBV24-1 with TRBJ2-4; TRBD2 agrees at 13 bases. V was pared by 4 bases and J by 4 bases, with 3 bases of the junction left unmatched. The CDR3 spans 16 residues. Germline loops: CDR1 KGHDR, CDR2 SFDVKD. The CDR3 loop reads CATSEPGLAGKNIQYF. CDR3 DNA sequence: TGTGCCACCAGTGAACCGGGACTAGCGGGAAAAAACATTCAGTACTTC.

The chain couples TRBV19 to TRBJ1-2; TRBD1 matches at 7 bases. With 8 bases clipped from V and 2 bases from J, the junction kept 8 bases outside the gene matches. Germline V gene lookup returns CDR1 LNHDA and CDR2 SQIVND (reference sequence). CDR3 size: 14 residues. CDR3 DNA sequence: TGTGCCAGTGCCGACGTACAGGGGAACTATGGCTACACCTTC. It specifies CASADVQGNYGYTF.

The V call is TRBV6-1, the J call TRBJ1-5, with unresolved D. V was shortened by 2 bases and J by 2 bases, with 16 bases between the two germline ends. There are 17 residues in the CDR3. CDR1 and CDR2 from the germline V gene are MNHNS and SASEGT. The CDR3 coding sequence is TGTGCCAGCAGTGAACTTTGGGGAGGCCGAGGCAATCAGCCCCAGCATTTT. It specifies CASSELWGGRGNQPQHF.